This TCR beta chain was documented in a study of vaccination and CD4 T cells after COVID-19. The Oncomine TCR Beta short-read assay was applied to DNA of cultured CD4+ T cells. Genomic DNA was taken out of cultured CD4+ T cells by extraction. A single record per CDR3 protein comes from TCRdb applying MiXCR to the PCR reads. In the table there are some 22,000 distinct CDR3 sequences, approximately 67% of which are singletons. On this clonotype itself: Its antigen is not identified.

The CDR3 loop spans 17 amino acids. V lost 2 bases, J lost 0 bases, and 14 bases lay in between. CDR1 and CDR2 from the germline V gene are SGHVS and FNYEAQ. As to treatment: roughly 11-day PBMC culture with coronavirus spike peptide pools or control peptides (ViraFEST assay). This TCR derives from a human donor who received a COVID-19 vaccine. This sequence joins TRBV7-6 and TRBJ2-1, with D possibly TRBD1 on 7 matching bases. Sequenced material: CD4+ T cells from blood, cultured in vitro, taken after SARS-CoV-2 vaccination. DNA of the CDR3: TGTGCCAGCAGCTTACAGGGGGGCCCCTTCTCCTACAATGAGCAGTTCTTC. It encodes CASSLQGGPFSYNEQFF.